The TCR beta chain under discussion was sequenced for a study of blood T cells in healthy people across ages. A second PCR of 7 to 11 cycles used a sample-barcoded 5' primer and a J-beta primer mix. Each CDR3 protein is one row after TCRdb ran MiXCR on the 5' RACE reads. The table shows about 1.1 million distinct CDR3 sequences, with approximately 38% occurring only once. Concerning this clonotype itself: An end of the junction differs from the germline gene, which may be a read error.

The CDR3 loop spans 14 amino acids. Looked up from germline, CDR1 is DFQATT and CDR2 is SNEGSKA (reference sequence). V and J are TRBV20-1 and TRBJ1-1; 7 bases fit TRBD1. The clonotype originates from a young man in good health. Sequencing used blood. CDR3 in amino acids: CSTREGGPDTEAFF. For the CDR3, the DNA is TGCAGTACTAGAGAAGGGGGCCCCGACACTGAAGCTTTCTTT.